This TCR beta chain was retrieved from a study of blood T cell repertoires in COVID-19. Study context: Acute and convalescent COVID-19 samples came from the United States, Italy and Spain. T cells, B-cell-depleted T cells, or PBMCs provided the cDNA or gDNA that served as material.

In the authors' workflow: Estimates of nucleated cell counts were drawn from the amplification of reference gene primers. Repertoires were generated with immunoSEQ multiplex PCR, while TCRdb's copy carries only in-frame clones and drops some. The D gene and trimming were derived from the DNA, and the V and J assignments and clone size from that table. The data contain 380,000 or so clones, roughly 86% of them singletons. Germline lookup yields CDR1 SGHRS and CDR2 YFSETQ. V was clipped by 1 base and J by 0 bases; unmatched bases: 3. The CDR3 sequence is 16 residues long. The V call is TRBV5-1, the J call TRBJ2-2; 7 bases map to TRBD1. This TCR derives from a human donor with acute or convalescent COVID-19. The donor label of this sample is uncertain. Sequenced input: peripheral blood. The CDR3 bases are TGCGCCAGCAGCTTGATTCAGGGGGCGAACACCGGGGAGCTGTTTTTT. As protein: CASSLIQGANTGELFF.